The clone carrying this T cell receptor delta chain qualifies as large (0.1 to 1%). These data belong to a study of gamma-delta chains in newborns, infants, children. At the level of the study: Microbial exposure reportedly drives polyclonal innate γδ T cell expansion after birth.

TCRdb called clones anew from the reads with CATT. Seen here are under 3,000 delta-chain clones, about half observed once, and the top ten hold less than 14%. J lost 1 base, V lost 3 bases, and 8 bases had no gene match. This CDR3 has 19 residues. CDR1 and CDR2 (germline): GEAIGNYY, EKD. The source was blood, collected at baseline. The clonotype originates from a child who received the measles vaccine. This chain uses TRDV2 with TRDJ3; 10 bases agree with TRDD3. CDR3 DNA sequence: TGTGCCTGTGACCCGCGTTGGGGGATACTGTCCTGGGACACCCGACAGATGTTTTTC. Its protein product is CACDPRWGILSWDTRQMFF.